These 2 T cell receptor beta chains share one sample of origin, sequenced in a study of T cells in Graves' hyperthyroidism and ophthalmopathy. The TCR beta CDR3 regions underwent amplification using RNA transcripts as the source. During a first-round RT-PCR of the TCR CDR3, the HTBI primer set was used. TCRdb used MiXCR to reprocess the multiplex PCR reads, holding one entry per CDR3 protein. The data show about 380,000 distinct CDR3 sequences, roughly 12% seen once. The sample taken for sequencing was blood. The receptors derive from a man aged 25 to 40 with Graves' hyperthyroidism that later progressed to Graves' ophthalmopathy.

This clonotype came up many times. The J gene is TRBJ2-7, the V gene TRBV12-3 or TRBV12-4; TRBD1 might be the D (6 bases). This CDR3 region has 13 residues. Deletions cut 7 bases from V and 0 bases from J, with 10 bases between. CDR3 residues: CASTRDNSYEQYF. The CDR3 DNA reads TGTGCCAGCACCCGGGACAACTCCTACGAGCAGTACTTC.

The rearrangement joins TRBV7-9 to TRBJ2-5; D is undetermined. Trimming took 0 bases from V and 5 from J, leaving 7 bases between them. Per germline, CDR1 SEHNR and CDR2 FQNEAQ (reference sequence). CDR3 length: 13 amino acids. The CDR3 loop is CASSLAVGETQYF. Written as DNA, the CDR3 is TGTGCCAGCAGCTTAGCGGTAGGGGAGACCCAGTACTTC.